What follows are 22 T cell receptor beta chains derived from one specimen sequenced in a study of blood T cells in healthy people across ages. Primers used in a second PCR of roughly 7 to 12 cycles were a sample-barcoded 5' primer and a J-beta primer mix. Via MiXCR, TCRdb re-called the 5' RACE reads, giving one row per CDR3 protein. The table has 580,000 or so distinct CDR3 sequences, around 48% seen once. Source material: blood. The receptors originated from a man older than 75 in good health.

V and J are TRBV7-3 and TRBJ2-4; 9 bases are a match to TRBD2. The CDR3 is 17 residues long. Looked up from germline, CDR1 is SGHTA and CDR2 is FQGTGA. The J segment lost 1 base and the V segment lost 5 bases, leaving 9 bases of the junction unmatched. CDR3 coding DNA: TGTGCCAGCAGCCCCGCCTTAGCGGGAGTGGCCAAAAACATTCAGTACTTC. It is translated as CASSPALAGVAKNIQYF.

The genes are TRBV4-3 and TRBJ2-4; TRBD2 agrees at 11 bases. This CDR3 contains 18 residues. Germline values: CDR1 LGHNA, CDR2 YSLEER. The V gene end was trimmed by 0 bases and the J gene end by 2 bases; junction bases not matched to a gene: 6. As DNA, the CDR3 is TGCGCCAGCAGCCAAGATGTACTAGCGGGGGCTTCCAAAAACATTCAGTACTTC. Its protein is CASSQDVLAGASKNIQYF.

Concerning this clonotype: At one end the junction does not follow the germline gene, possibly because of a read error. The genes are TRBV7-8 and TRBJ2-4; 8 nucleotides line up with TRBD1. CDR1 SGHVS and CDR2 FQNEAQ come from the germline V gene. This CDR3 contains 19 residues. The CDR3 DNA follows: TGTGCCTGCAGCTTAGTCCCTCAGGACAGGGCGATAGCCAAAAACATTCAGTACTTC. This translates into CACSLVPQDRAIAKNIQYF.

This chain joins TRBV3-1 and TRBJ2-3; D is perhaps TRBD1 (5 bases). The CDR3 totals 14 residues. Germline V gene data show CDR1 as LGHDT and CDR2 as YNNKEL (reference sequence). V dropped 2 bases and J dropped 4 bases, with 10 bases sitting between them. For the CDR3, the DNA is TGTGCCAGCAGCCAACCCGCAGGGTCAGATACGCAGTATTTT. Translating gives CASSQPAGSDTQYF.

This chain connects TRBV10-3 to TRBJ2-7, with a possible D match to TRBD1 (5 bases). The germline V gene encodes CDR1 ENHRY and CDR2 SYGVKD. Between the trimmed V and J ends, which lost 5 bases and 6 bases, there was a span of 11 bases. This CDR3 is built from 12 residues. The CDR3 sequence is CAISRQGSEQYF. In nucleotides, the CDR3 is TGTGCCATCAGTCGTCAGGGAAGCGAGCAGTACTTC.

V is TRBV12-3 or TRBV12-4 and J is TRBJ1-1; D is unclear. The CDR3 loop spans 13 amino acids. The V end lost 5 bases, the J end lost 5 bases, and 12 bases lay between the germline ends. The CDR3 DNA sequence: TGTGCCAGCAGTAAACAGTCGTTGACTGAAGCTTTCTTT. It is translated as CASSKQSLTEAFF.

This clonotype was seen a single time. CDR3 sequence (DNA): TGTGCCAGCAGCACCGGAACACCCAATGAGCAGTTCTTC. Its translation is CASSTGTPNEQFF. The V gene is TRBV6-5, the J gene TRBJ2-1; D uncertain. The CDR3 extends over 13 amino acids. V was shortened by 6 bases and J by 6 bases, with 12 bases between the two germline ends. The V gene's germline CDR1 is MNHEY and CDR2 SVGAGI.

The chain uses TRBV5-1 and TRBJ2-5; 7 positions agree with TRBD1. J was trimmed by 3 bases and V by 0 bases; bases with no gene match: 17. This CDR3 is 19 amino acids long. The germline V gene has CDR1 SGHRS and CDR2 YFSETQ. The CDR3 sequence: CASSLAFATTQGEKETQYF. CDR3 DNA sequence: TGCGCCAGCAGCTTGGCCTTCGCGACAACCCAGGGGGAAAAAGAGACCCAGTACTTC.

This chain joins TRBV7-2 and TRBJ2-7; 7 bases map to TRBD2. Germline V gene sequence: CDR1 SGHTA, CDR2 FQGNSA. The CDR3 is made up of 16 amino acids. The V and J ends lost 1 base and 4 bases, in that order; junction bases with no gene match: 10. CDR3 protein: CASSLGAAGTTYEQYF. The CDR3 DNA reads as TGTGCCAGCAGCTTAGGAGCTGCCGGGACTACATACGAGCAGTACTTC.

The CDR3 DNA sequence: TGTGCCATCAGGGCTGGACTAGCGGGATACACAGATACGCAGTATTTT. Protein product: CAIRAGLAGYTDTQYF. This chain uses TRBV10-3 with TRBJ2-3; 12 nucleotides agree with TRBD2. Trimming took 6 bases from V and 2 from J; bases not matched to a gene: 6. Germline V lookup: CDR1 ENHRY, CDR2 SYGVKD. The length of the CDR3 is 16 residues.

The chain has TRBV2 and TRBJ2-3, with TRBD2 identical over 12 bases. CDR1 and CDR2 (germline): SNHLY, FYNNEI. Germline trimming cut 3 bases from V and 1 base from J; bases unmatched to any gene: 8. The CDR3 extends over 18 amino acids. The CDR3 loop is CASSETPTSGGRTDTQYF. The CDR3 bases are TGTGCCAGCAGTGAGACCCCGACTAGCGGGGGACGCACAGATACGCAGTATTTT.

The chain joins TRBV29-1 to TRBJ1-2; D gene unclear. CDR1 and CDR2 from the germline V gene are SQVTM and ANQGSEA. Trimming shortened V by 1 base and J by 5 bases, and 11 bases separated the two germline ends. The CDR3 length is 13 residues. In DNA, the CDR3 is TGCAGCGTTGAAGGACCGGAGATTTATGGCTACACCTTC. Amino acid sequence: CSVEGPEIYGYTF.

The chain is built from TRBV5-1 and TRBJ2-1, with TRBD1 matching over 7 bases. The germline CDR1 and CDR2 sequences are SGHRS and YFSETQ. CDR3 length equals 17 residues. The V and J ends lost 0 bases and 4 bases, in that order; junction bases with no gene match: 10. The CDR3 nucleotides are TGCGCCAGCAGCTTGGGGGCAGGGGGTGGTGATTACAATGAGCAGTTCTTC. This codes for CASSLGAGGGDYNEQFF.

The V and J genes are TRBV5-1 and TRBJ2-5; 7 nucleotides line up with TRBD2. CDR1 and CDR2 from the germline V gene are SGHRS and YFSETQ. V gave up 5 bases and J gave up 7 bases; unmatched junction bases: 20. The CDR3 sequence is 17 residues long. The CDR3 DNA reads as TGCGCCAGCAGTTTCCAAGCGGGAAGCGGTTTGGGGGGGACCCAGTACTTC. Protein sequence: CASSFQAGSGLGGTQYF.

There are a few counts of this clonotype. The chain couples TRBV7-2 to TRBJ2-6; D remains unclear. Per germline, CDR1 SGHTA and CDR2 FQGNSA. CDR3 length equals 15 residues. The germline V and J ends were trimmed by 2 bases and 1 base, with 6 bases remaining between them. CDR3 loop: CASSLIQSGANVLTF. For the CDR3, the DNA is TGTGCCAGCAGCTTAATTCAGTCTGGGGCCAACGTCCTGACTTTC.

This chain links TRBV7-2 with TRBJ1-5; possibly TRBD1 for D (6 bases). Germline assignment: CDR1 SGHTA and CDR2 FQGNSA. V was clipped by 5 bases and J by 10 bases, with 21 bases between them. The CDR3 consists of 15 residues. The CDR3 coding sequence is TGTGCCAGCAGCCCAGGAGGGGCAGGGGCGCGACCCCAGCATTTT. Translation gives CASSPGGAGARPQHF. Filled out from reference TRBV7-2 and TRBJ1-5, the complete variable domain reads GAGVSQSPSNKVTEKGKDVELRCDPISGHTALYWYRQSLGQGLEFLIYFQGNSAPDKSGLPSDRFSAERTGGSVSTLTIQRTQQEDSAVYLCASSPGGAGARPQHFGDGTRLSIL.

With respect to this clonotype: A much larger clone lies a single base off, so this may be a read error. The rearrangement joins TRBV29-1 to TRBJ2-1, with a weak D call TRBD1 (5 bases). The CDR3 covers 13 residues. V lost 7 bases, J lost 5 bases, and 15 bases lay in between. Germline lookup yields CDR1 SQVTM and CDR2 ANQGSEA. This CDR3 is CSGAPVQDNEQFF. The DNA for the CDR3 is TGCAGCGGCGCACCAGTACAGGACAATGAGCAGTTCTTC.

The chain is built from TRBV7-8 and TRBJ2-7; possibly TRBD1 for D (6 bases). This CDR3 has 17 amino acids. CDR1 SGHVS and CDR2 FQNEAQ come from the germline V gene. Deletions cut 0 bases from V and 5 bases from J, with 20 bases between. The CDR3 sequence: CASSLATALRGWHEQYF. Written as DNA, the CDR3 is TGTGCCAGCAGCTTAGCCACAGCATTAAGGGGGTGGCACGAGCAGTACTTC.

The chain links TRBV4-2 to TRBJ2-5, with 8 nucleotides matching TRBD2. The J call may be wrong; the DNA end is better matched by TRBJ2-7. From germline, CDR1 is LGHNA and CDR2 YNFKEQ. The CDR3 sequence is 16 residues long. The DNA for the CDR3 is TGTGCCAGCAGCCAGGATAATAGCGGGGATACCTACGAGCAGTACTTC. This gives the protein CASSQDNSGDTYEQYF.

Notes on this clonotype: A read error may account for a junction end that differs from germline. The chain links TRBV5-1 to TRBJ2-5; D remains unclear. The CDR3 length is 14 residues. The germline gives CDR1 SGHRS, CDR2 YFSETQ. The CDR3 DNA reads as TGCGCCAGCAGTTTGGGATCCATTTCAGAGACCCAGTACTTC. Its protein is CASSLGSISETQYF.

This clonotype turned up a few times. This chain uses TRBV10-2 with TRBJ1-6; D might be TRBD1 (6 bases). Between the trimmed V and J ends, which lost 6 bases and 0 bases, there was a span of 15 bases. The CDR3 is made up of 17 amino acids. Per germline, CDR1 WSHSY and CDR2 SAAADI. This CDR3 reads CASSRDTLSSYNSPLHF. CDR3 sequence (DNA): TGCGCCAGCAGCCGGGACACTTTAAGCTCCTATAATTCACCCCTCCACTTT.

A remark on this clonotype: A read error may be the cause here, since a much bigger clone is one base away. The genes are TRBV29-1 and TRBJ2-5; 12 bases are shared with TRBD2. CDR3 length: 15 residues. J gave up 11 bases and V 6 bases, and 16 bases lay outside the gene matches. Germline V gene sequence: CDR1 SQVTM, CDR2 ANQGSEA. As DNA, the CDR3 is TGCAGCGTGTCGACTAGCGGGAGCTGGGAAAATGAGCAGTACTTC. Its translation is CSVSTSGSWENEQYF.